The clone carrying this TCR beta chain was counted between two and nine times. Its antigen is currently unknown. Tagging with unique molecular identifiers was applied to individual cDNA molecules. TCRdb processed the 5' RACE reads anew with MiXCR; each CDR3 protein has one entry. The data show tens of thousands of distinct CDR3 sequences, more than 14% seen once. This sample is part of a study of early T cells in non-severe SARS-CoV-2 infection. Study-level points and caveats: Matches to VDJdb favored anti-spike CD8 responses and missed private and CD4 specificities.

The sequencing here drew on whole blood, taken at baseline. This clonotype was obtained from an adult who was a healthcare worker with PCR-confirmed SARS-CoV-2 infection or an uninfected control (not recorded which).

CDR3 bases: TGCGCCAGCAGTTCAGAAGGCCCTGAAGCTTTCTTT. This codes for CASSSEGPEAFF. The gene calls are TRBV5-1 and TRBJ1-1; D gene uncertain. Germline V lookup: CDR1 SGHRS, CDR2 YFSETQ. Trimming removed 5 bases from V and 6 bases from J, with 11 bases in between. The CDR3 has 12 residues.